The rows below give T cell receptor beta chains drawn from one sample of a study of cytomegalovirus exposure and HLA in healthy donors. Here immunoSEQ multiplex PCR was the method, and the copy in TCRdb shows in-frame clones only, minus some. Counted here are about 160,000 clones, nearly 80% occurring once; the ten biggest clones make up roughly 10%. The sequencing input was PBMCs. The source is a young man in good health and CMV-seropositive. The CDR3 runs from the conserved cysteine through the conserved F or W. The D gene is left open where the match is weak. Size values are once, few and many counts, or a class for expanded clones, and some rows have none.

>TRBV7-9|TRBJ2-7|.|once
TGTGCCAGCAGTTTCCCCAGGGGCGTGTTGGGCGAGCAGTACTTC
CASSFPRGVLGEQYF
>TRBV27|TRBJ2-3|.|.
TGTGCCAGCAGTTTACAGGTTCCAGATACGCAGTATTTT
CASSLQVPDTQYF
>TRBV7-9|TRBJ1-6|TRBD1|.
TGTTCCAGCAGGCAGGGACAGGGGGTAAATTCACCCCTCCACTTT
CSSRQGQGVNSPLHF
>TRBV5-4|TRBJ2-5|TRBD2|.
TGTGCCAGCAGCCCGGGACTAGCGGGAGAAGAGACCCAGTACTTC
CASSPGLAGEETQYF
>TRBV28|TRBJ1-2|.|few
TGTGCCAGCAGTTTACGGGACTTTGGCTACACCTTC
CASSLRDFGYTF
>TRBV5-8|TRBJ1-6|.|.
TGTGCCAGCAGCTCGAGAAGGGGGAATAATTCACCCCTCCACTTT
CASSSRRGNNSPLHF
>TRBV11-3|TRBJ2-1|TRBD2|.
TGTGCCAGCAGCTTAGCCAACAAACCCGGGGCTAGCGGGAGGAATGAGCAGTTCTTC
CASSLANKPGASGRNEQFF
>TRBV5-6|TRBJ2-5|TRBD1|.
TGTGCCAGCAGCGGAGACAGGGACCAAGAGACCCAGTACTTC
CASSGDRDQETQYF
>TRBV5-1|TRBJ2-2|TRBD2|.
TGCGCCAGCAGTTTTGGACTAGCGGGAGGCTGGGAGCTGTTTTTT
CASSFGLAGGWELFF
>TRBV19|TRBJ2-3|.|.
TGTGCCAGTAGTAGGGGCAGGGGTGGCACAGATACGCAGTATTTT
CASSRGRGGTDTQYF
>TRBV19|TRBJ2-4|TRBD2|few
TGTGCCAGTAGTATAGCCCTCTGGACTAGCGGAGCCAAAAACATTCAGTACTTC
CASSIALWTSGAKNIQYF
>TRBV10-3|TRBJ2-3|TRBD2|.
TGTGCCGTATTAGCGGGAGGCACAGATACGCAGTATTTT
CAVLAGGTDTQYF
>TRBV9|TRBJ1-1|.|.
TGTGCCAGCAGCGTAGCAGGGGCGAGTGAAGCTTTCTTT
CASSVAGASEAFF
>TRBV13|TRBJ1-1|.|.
TGTGCCAGCAGCCTCAGAGGCCCTGAAGCTTTCTTT
CASSLRGPEAFF
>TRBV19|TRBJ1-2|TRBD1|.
TGTGCCAGTAGTATCCCTGGGACAGGGCACTATGGCTACACCTTC
CASSIPGTGHYGYTF
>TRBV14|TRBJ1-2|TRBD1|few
TGTGCCAGCAGCCAGTGGGACAGGAGGCCAGGCGGCTACACCTTC
CASSQWDRRPGGYTF
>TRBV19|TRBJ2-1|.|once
TGTGCCAGTAGTTTCTGGAGCTCCTACAATGAGCAGTTCTTC
CASSFWSSYNEQFF
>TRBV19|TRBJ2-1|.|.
TGTGCCAGTAGCACTAGGAATGAGCAGTTCTTC
CASSTRNEQFF
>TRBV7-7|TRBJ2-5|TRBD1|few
TGTGCCAGCAGCCTAGGGACAGGCCAAGAGACCCAGTACTTC
CASSLGTGQETQYF
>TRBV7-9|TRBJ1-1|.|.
TGTGCCAGCAGCTTTGGAGACACTGAAGCTTTCTTT
CASSFGDTEAFF
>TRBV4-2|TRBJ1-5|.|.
TGTGCCAGCAGCCAAGAGTGGGCAGCAGGGGATCAGCCCCAGCATTTT
CASSQEWAAGDQPQHF
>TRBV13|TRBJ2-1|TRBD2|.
TGTGCCAGCAGCCCGGGACTAGCGGGGGCCAATGAGCAGTTCTTC
CASSPGLAGANEQFF
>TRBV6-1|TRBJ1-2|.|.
TGTGCCAGCAGTGAATCGCCAGGGCTGGGGTATGGCTACACCTTC
CASSESPGLGYGYTF
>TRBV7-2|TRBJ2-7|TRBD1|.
TGTGCCAGCAGCCCGGGACAGGGGATTGGAGAGCAGTACTTC
CASSPGQGIGEQYF
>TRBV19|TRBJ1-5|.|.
TGTGCCAGTAGCCCGACAGAGGATCAGCCCCAGCATTTT
CASSPTEDQPQHF
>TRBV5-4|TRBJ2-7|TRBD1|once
TGTGCCAGCAGCTTGGCCGGGACAGAGGCCTACGAGCAGTACTTC
CASSLAGTEAYEQYF
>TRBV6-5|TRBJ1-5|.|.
TGTGCCAGCAGTTCGCGCAGGGGCAATCAGCCCCAGCATTTT
CASSSRRGNQPQHF
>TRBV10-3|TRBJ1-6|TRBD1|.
TGTGCCATCAGTGTGGGACAGGGGTACCACTTT
CAISVGQGYHF
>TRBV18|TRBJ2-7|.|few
TGTGCCAGCTCAGGCCAGGGGGGAACCTACGAGCAGTACTTC
CASSGQGGTYEQYF
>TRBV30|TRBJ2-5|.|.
TGTGCCTGGAGTGTAGGTAATCGTCCCCGGGGAGAGACCCAGTACTTC
CAWSVGNRPRGETQYF
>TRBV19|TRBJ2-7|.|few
TGTGCCAGTAGTGAACAGGGTATTGGCTACGAGCAGTACTTC
CASSEQGIGYEQYF
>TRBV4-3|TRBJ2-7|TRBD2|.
TGCGCCAGCAGCCGGGAGGGACTAGCACCCTACGAGCAGTACTTC
CASSREGLAPYEQYF
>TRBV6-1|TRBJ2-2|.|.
TGTGCCAGCAGTGAAGCGCTGGGGCCTACCAACGGGGAGCTGTTTTTT
CASSEALGPTNGELFF
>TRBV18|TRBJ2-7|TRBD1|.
TGTGCCAGCTCACACCCCGGGACAGGGGGCAGGGACGAGCAGTACTTC
CASSHPGTGGRDEQYF
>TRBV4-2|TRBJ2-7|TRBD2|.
TGTGCCAGCAGCGAACGGACTAGCGGGCTACTCCGCTCCTACGAGCAGTACTTC
CASSERTSGLLRSYEQYF
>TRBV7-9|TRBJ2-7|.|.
TGTTCCAGCAGCTTTCGGGGGGAGCAGTACTTC
CSSSFRGEQYF
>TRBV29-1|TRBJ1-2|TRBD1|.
TGCAGCGTTCCTGGACAGGGCCAATATGGCTACACCTTC
CSVPGQGQYGYTF
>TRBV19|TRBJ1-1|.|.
TGTGCCAGTAGTATAAACGGGGGCACTGAAGCTTTCTTT
CASSINGGTEAFF
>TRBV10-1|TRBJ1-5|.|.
TGCGCCAGCAGTGGCCAGGGGAATCAGCCCCAGCATTTT
CASSGQGNQPQHF
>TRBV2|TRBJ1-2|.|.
TGTGCCAGCAGCGGACAGAGCCCCTATGGCTACACCTTC
CASSGQSPYGYTF
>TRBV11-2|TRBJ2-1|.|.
TGTGCCAGCAGCTTAGATTTGGTGGAGAATGAGCAGTTCTTC
CASSLDLVENEQFF
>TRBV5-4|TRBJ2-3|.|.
TGTGCCAGCAGCTTGGCAAGACTAAGCACAGATACGCAGTATTTT
CASSLARLSTDTQYF
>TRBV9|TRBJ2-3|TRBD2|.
TGTGCCAGCAGCGTTAGCGGGGGGGTAAGAGATACGCAGTATTTT
CASSVSGGVRDTQYF
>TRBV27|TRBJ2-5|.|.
TGTGCCACAGGGGTTTTCGAGACCCAGTACTTC
CATGVFETQYF
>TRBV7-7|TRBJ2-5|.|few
TGTGCCAGCAGCCCCCGGACAATAGAGACCCAGTACTTC
CASSPRTIETQYF
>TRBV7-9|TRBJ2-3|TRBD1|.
TGTGCCAGCAGCCCAAGGACAGGGGGGGACACAGATACGCAGTATTTT
CASSPRTGGDTDTQYF